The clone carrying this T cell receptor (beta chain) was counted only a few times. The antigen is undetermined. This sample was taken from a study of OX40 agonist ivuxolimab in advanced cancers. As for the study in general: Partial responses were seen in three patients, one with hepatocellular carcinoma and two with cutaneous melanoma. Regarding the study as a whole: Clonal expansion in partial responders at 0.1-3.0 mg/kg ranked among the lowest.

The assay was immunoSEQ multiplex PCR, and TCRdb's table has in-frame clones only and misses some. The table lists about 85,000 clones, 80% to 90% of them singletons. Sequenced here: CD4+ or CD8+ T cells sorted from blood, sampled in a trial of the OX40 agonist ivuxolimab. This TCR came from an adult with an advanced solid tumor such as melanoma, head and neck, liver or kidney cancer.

Written as DNA, the CDR3 is TGTGCCAGCAGCTTGTACCTTAGGGACACTGAAGCTTTCTTT. Its protein product is CASSLYLRDTEAFF. This chain joins TRBV7-9 and TRBJ1-1; D unresolved. V lost 3 bases to trimming and J lost 3 bases, with 11 bases between them. This CDR3 has 14 residues. Germline CDR1 is SEHNR and CDR2 is FQNEAQ (reference sequence). The whole variable domain, filled in from reference TRBV7-9 and TRBJ1-1, reads DTGVSQNPRHKITKRGQNVTFRCDPISEHNRLYWYRQTLGQGPEFLTYFQNEAQLEKSRLLSDRFSAERPKGSFSTLEIQRTEQGDSAMYLCASSLYLRDTEAFFGQGTRLTVV.